The T cell receptor beta chain under discussion was sequenced for a study of shared clonotypes between healthy human individuals. Study conclusions and caveats: What naive subsets generally showed was a larger estimated richness than memory subsets showed. Among donors, clonotype sharing was expected to be affected by sequencing depth. Rarefaction showed that sequencing of sorted subsets was incomplete (despite large depth).

Comment on this clone: Its specificity is not known.

Germline V gives CDR1 WSHSY, CDR2 SAAADI. V was clipped by 0 bases and J by 3 bases; unmatched bases: 5. CDR3 length equals 15 residues. In the naive CD8 group, cells lacked CD45RO and were positively selected for CCR7, so terminally differentiated effector memory CD45RA+ cells were left out. Replicate sorted-subset PCRs were loaded with approximately 190 ng DNA, 30,000 to 35,000 T cell genomes. Here immunoSEQ multiplex PCR was the method, and the copy in TCRdb shows in-frame clones only, minus some. Of approximately 740,000 clones detected, 80% to 95% appear once; the ten largest clones hold approximately 25%.

The sample taken for sequencing was naive CD8+ T cells sorted from blood. This receptor was identified in a man aged 25 to 40 in good health. J is TRBJ2-7 and V is TRBV10-2, with 7 bases that match TRBD2. The CDR3 loop reads CASSESTSVNYEQYF. As DNA, the CDR3 is TGCGCCAGCAGTGAGTCAACTAGCGTGAACTACGAGCAGTACTTC.